This paragraph reports one T cell receptor beta chain. The antigen is undetermined. V lost 0 bases to trimming and J lost 4 bases, with 7 bases between them. The CDR3 loop spans 13 amino acids. Germline CDR1 reads SGHDT; CDR2 reads YYEEEE. This entry belongs to a study of OX40 agonist ivuxolimab in advanced cancers. Study at large: Intravenous ivuxolimab was administered to patients every 2 weeks at 0.01 to 10 mg/kg. At around 83% male, the cohort had a mean age of about 55 years, ranging from about 23 to 79.

Using immunoSEQ multiplex PCR, the repertoire was profiled, and TCRdb retains in-frame clones only, with some absent. The sample contains tens of thousands of clones, approximately 88% of which appear only once. Whole-study findings and limits: CD4+ and CD8+ blood T cells expanded clonally by week 6 at 0.1 to 3.0 mg/kg.

This chain connects TRBV5-6 to TRBJ1-1; no clear D. The material was CD4+ or CD8+ T cells sorted from blood, obtained in a trial of the OX40 agonist ivuxolimab. The origin of this receptor is an adult with an advanced solid tumor such as melanoma, head and neck, liver or kidney cancer. The CDR3 here is CASSLVTGTEAFF. In DNA, the CDR3 is TGTGCCAGCAGCTTGGTTACGGGCACTGAAGCTTTCTTT.